This T cell receptor beta chain derives from a study of T cells expressing NK-cell markers. Study background: Of eight sequenced donors, seven were HCMV-seropositive and one HCMV-seronegative. General observations from the study: In a handful of donors, these clonotypes also led the CD3+CD56-NKG2C+ fraction.

Making the TCR beta cDNA relied on 5'RACE template switching with UMIs. TCRdb reprocessed the 5' RACE reads, keeping one entry per CDR3 protein, no DNA. The sample's table shows 200,000 to 300,000 distinct CDR3 sequences. Concerning this clonotype: Its antigen is undetermined.

This receptor was identified in a man younger than 30 in good health. The sequencing input was blood T cells: a sorted CD56 or NKG2C T cell subset, CD4+ or CD8+ T cells, or bulk PBMC T cells (not recorded which).

Here the CDR3 reads CSARPGTGTRNQPQHF. The V call is TRBV20-1, the J call TRBJ1-5; the D call from TCRdb, TRBD1, cannot be confirmed without DNA. This CDR3 region has 16 residues. The V gene's germline CDR1 is DFQATT and CDR2 SNEGSKA (reference sequence).